These 7 T cell receptor beta chains share one sample of origin, sequenced in a study of CXCR3-negative and CXCR3-positive naive CD8 T cells. UMI-labeled 5' RACE yielded the TRB cDNA libraries. TCRdb reanalyzed the 5' RACE reads and collapses them to one entry per CDR3 protein, without DNA. The listing records about 120,000 distinct CDR3 sequences. Antigens for these TCRs are unknown. Study outcomes and limitations: Researchers report that CXCR3-positive naive cells carry more hydrophobic TRB CDR3s than CXCR3-negative naive cells.

The sequencing input was naive CXCR3+ CD8+ T cells from blood. The sample's subset: CD45RO-CCR7+CD27+CD95- naive CD8+ T cells expressing CXCR3 (TNR3+). These receptors were taken from a human donor in good health. Some clones in this sample may be carry-over from other donors' samples.

The chain combines TRBV10-3 with TRBJ2-7; TCRdb proposes TRBD1, but this gene call is untestable without DNA. CDR3 length equals 15 residues. Germline loops: CDR1 ENHRY, CDR2 SYGVKD. The CDR3 loop reads CAISESGGALYEQYF.

The chain has TRBV7-2 and TRBJ2-1; the TCRdb call, TRBD1, lacks DNA for checking. The CDR3 is 13 amino acids. Germline V lookup: CDR1 SGHTA, CDR2 FQGNSA. CDR3: CASSLGVGVEQFF.

The chain is built from TRBV2 and TRBJ2-2; the D call of TRBD2 rests on TCRdb alone, since no DNA is present to check it. This CDR3 is built from 16 residues. CDR1 and CDR2 (germline): SNHLY, FYNNEI. Here the CDR3 reads CASSESPPGEGGELFF. Full variable domain (rest looked up from reference TRBV2 and TRBJ2-2): EPEVTQTPSHQVTQMGQEVILRCVPISNHLYFYWYRQILGQKVEFLVSFYNNEISEKSEIFDDQFSVERPDGSNFTLKIRSTKLEDSAMYFCASSESPPGEGGELFFGEGSRLTVL.

The gene calls are TRBV7-2 and TRBJ2-2; TCRdb outputs TRBD2, but without DNA this stays unchecked. The CDR3 length is 15 residues. The germline gives CDR1 SGHTA, CDR2 FQGNSA. The CDR3 sequence is CASSMTSGVGGELFF.

Here the CDR3 reads CASSLLDSPPEQYF. The chain joins TRBV6-2 or TRBV6-3 to TRBJ2-7; TCRdb reports TRBD2, a call that lacks DNA to check it against. From germline, CDR1 is MNHEY and CDR2 SVGEGT. The CDR3 contains 14 residues.

The chain links TRBV5-4 to TRBJ2-5; TCRdb proposes TRBD1, but this gene call is untestable without DNA. From germline, CDR1 is SGHNT and CDR2 YYREEE (reference sequence). This CDR3 is 15 amino acids long. CDR3 sequence: CASSSFADILETQYF.

The chain employs TRBV29-1 and TRBJ2-3; as DNA is missing, the TRBD2 call by TCRdb cannot be tested. The CDR3 consists of 18 residues. Germline assignment: CDR1 SQVTM and CDR2 ANQGSEA. The CDR3 sequence is CSVVGLTSGGNWADTQYF.